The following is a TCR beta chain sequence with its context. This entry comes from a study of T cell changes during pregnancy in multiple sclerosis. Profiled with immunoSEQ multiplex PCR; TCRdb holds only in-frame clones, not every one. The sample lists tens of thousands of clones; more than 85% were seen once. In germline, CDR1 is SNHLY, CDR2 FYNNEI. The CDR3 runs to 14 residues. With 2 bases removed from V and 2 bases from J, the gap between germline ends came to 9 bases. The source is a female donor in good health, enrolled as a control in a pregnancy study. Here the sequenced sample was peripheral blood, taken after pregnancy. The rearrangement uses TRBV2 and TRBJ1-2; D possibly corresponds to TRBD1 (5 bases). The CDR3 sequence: CASSERTMNYGYTF. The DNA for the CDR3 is TGTGCCAGCAGTGAAAGGACAATGAACTATGGCTACACCTTC.